The TCR beta chain described here comes from a study of blood T cell repertoires in COVID-19. Turning to the study itself: Both acute and convalescent COVID-19 samples were obtained from the United States, Italy and Spain.

The CDR3 extends over 15 amino acids. The junction had 8 bases not matched to a gene; V was cut back by 2 bases and J by 6 bases. Germline assignment: CDR1 MDHEN and CDR2 SYDVKM. Authors' methods: Reference gene primer amplification in the assay estimated nucleated cell counts. TCRdb's copy holds only in-frame clones and misses some; the assay was immunoSEQ multiplex PCR. From that table come the V and J calls and clone size; the DNA was used to work out D and trimming. The sample carries around 250,000 clones, around 88% recorded once. Each recovered donor of Cohort 3 presented with two negative PCRs, clearance, or symptom resolution.

V usage is TRBV28 and J usage is TRBJ1-2, with 8 bases lining up with TRBD1. The source material was PBMCs or T cells enriched from blood (not recorded which). This receptor was identified in a woman between 50 and 59 years old who had recovered from COVID-19. The CDR3 DNA reads as TGTGCCAGCAGTTTAGTCCGGACAGGGCTTCATGGCTACACCTTC. It encodes CASSLVRTGLHGYTF.